Listed here are 2 T cell receptor beta chains from one sample, sequenced in a study of blood T cell repertoires in COVID-19. Libraries were prepared by immunoSEQ multiplex PCR; TCRdb keeps only in-frame clonotypes and omits some of them. The data contain 100,000 to 150,000 clones, approximately 82% of them singletons. The sequenced sample consisted of peripheral blood. The source is a man between 60 and 70 years old with acute or convalescent COVID-19.

This chain connects TRBV3-1 (or the pseudogene TRBV3-2) to TRBJ1-6, with D perhaps TRBD1 (6 bases). Looked up from germline, CDR1 is LGHDT and CDR2 is YNNKEL (reference sequence). Trimming shortened V by 1 base and J by 7 bases, and 8 bases separated the two germline ends. CDR3 length equals 14 residues. The DNA of the CDR3 is TGTGCCAGCAGCCAAGGCGACAGGAATTCACCCCTCCACTTT. It specifies CASSQGDRNSPLHF.

The chain couples TRBV9 to TRBJ1-5; possibly TRBD1 for D (6 bases). CDR3 size: 15 residues. Looked up from germline, CDR1 is SGDLS and CDR2 is YYNGEE. The germline V and J ends were trimmed by 4 bases and 4 bases, with 15 bases remaining between them. The CDR3 DNA follows: TGTGCCAGCAGCCTAACAGGGAGTCGGAATCAGCCCCAGCATTTT. This translates into CASSLTGSRNQPQHF.